This T cell receptor (beta chain) was obtained from a study of blood T cell repertoires in COVID-19. In the study overall: Both acute and convalescent COVID-19 samples were obtained from the United States, Italy and Spain. Sources were T cells, B-cell-depleted T cells, or PBMCs; the material itself was cDNA or gDNA.

As processed by the authors: Nucleated cell counts were estimated from reference gene primer amplification. Measured with immunoSEQ multiplex PCR; TCRdb has only the in-frame clones, and not every one. From that table come the V and J calls and clone size; the DNA was used to work out D and trimming. Of over 20,000 clones in the sample, 91% were seen once. CDR3 length: 15 residues. Germline CDR1 is MNHNS and CDR2 is SASEGT. V was cut by 2 bases and J by 5 bases, with 15 bases left in between. The V call is TRBV6-1, the J call TRBJ1-1; possible D gene TRBD1, 6 bases. Sequenced: peripheral blood. The sequence was obtained from a woman in her 70s with active COVID-19. CDR3: CASSELQGRWTEAFF. In nucleotides, the CDR3 is TGTGCCAGCAGTGAATTACAGGGAAGATGGACTGAAGCTTTCTTT.